Listed here is a single T cell receptor beta chain. Its specificity is unknown. The sample carries other DNA sequences with the same CDR3. These data come from a study of cytomegalovirus exposure and HLA in healthy donors. In the study overall: Out of 300 to 500 genotyped donors, around 80% belonged to the Caucasian-associated ancestry cluster.

Losses at the gene ends were 6 bases for V and 2 bases for J; bases not matched to a gene: 4. There are 15 residues in the CDR3. The germline CDR1 and CDR2 sequences are MNHEY and SMNVEV (reference sequence). PCR amplification relied on 60 Vbeta primers (plus 13 Jbeta primers). Using immunoSEQ multiplex PCR, the repertoire was profiled, and TCRdb retains in-frame clones only, with some absent. The sample contains approximately 140,000 clones, 60% to 85% of which appear only once. General study findings and limits: TCR beta V- and J-gene trimming, according to a later analysis, was linked to a missense DCLRE1C variant. Accurate prediction of HLA-A and HLA-B alleles (for most subjects) was reportedly achieved from TCR beta sequences. The classifier reportedly diagnosed cytomegalovirus status with high specificity and sensitivity.

Sequencing used PBMCs. The source of this sequence is a middle-aged man in good health and CMV-seropositive. The V and J genes are TRBV27 and TRBJ1-6; 7 bases agree with TRBD1. The DNA for the CDR3 is TGTGCCAGCAGGAAGGACAGGACCTATAATTCACCCCTCCACTTT. Protein product: CASRKDRTYNSPLHF.